One sample yielded the 4 T cell receptor beta chains listed below, sequenced in a study of blood T cell repertoires in COVID-19. Generated by immunoSEQ multiplex PCR, the TCRdb table keeps only in-frame clones and is missing some. The sample lists 250,000 or so clones; 87% were seen once. The specimen sequenced was peripheral blood. The source of these receptors is a man aged 18 to 30 with active or convalescent COVID-19.

The chain combines TRBV7-2 with TRBJ2-7; 8 positions agree with TRBD1. Per germline, CDR1 SGHTA and CDR2 FQGNSA. The CDR3 is 15 residues long. V trimming: 5 bases; J trimming: 0 bases; junction bases outside the gene matches: 6. The CDR3 region has the DNA TGTGCCAGCAGCCCGGGACAGGTCCTCTCCTACGAGCAGTACTTC. Protein: CASSPGQVLSYEQYF.

The V call is TRBV7-2, the J call TRBJ2-3; 7 positions match TRBD1. The CDR3 has 16 amino acids. The V gene end was trimmed by 6 bases and the J gene end by 6 bases; junction bases not matched to a gene: 15. Germline CDR1 reads SGHTA; CDR2 reads FQGNSA. The CDR3 reads CASSLRKGGLMDTQYF. The CDR3 DNA sequence: TGTGCCAGCAGTTTACGGAAAGGGGGCCTTATGGATACGCAGTATTTT.

On this clone: At the DNA level, this CDR3 is encoded by other sequences in the same sample as well. The chain employs TRBV6-5 and TRBJ2-7, with a possible D match to TRBD1 (5 bases). The ends were cut back, 0 bases at V and 4 bases at J, with 7 bases in the middle. The CDR3 length is 13 residues. Germline loops: CDR1 MNHEY, CDR2 SVGAGI. CDR3 coding DNA: TGTGCCAGCAGTTACTCGCAGGGATACGAGCAGTACTTC. This encodes CASSYSQGYEQYF.

V is TRBV20-1 and J is TRBJ1-4; maybe TRBD1 (5 bases). Between the trimmed V and J ends, which lost 3 bases and 7 bases, there was a span of 12 bases. CDR1 and CDR2 from the germline V gene are DFQATT and SNEGSKA (reference sequence). The CDR3 extends over 13 amino acids. The DNA of the CDR3 is TGCAGTGCTAGTAGCAGGGCCCCTGAAAAACTGTTTTTT. Its translation: CSASSRAPEKLFF.